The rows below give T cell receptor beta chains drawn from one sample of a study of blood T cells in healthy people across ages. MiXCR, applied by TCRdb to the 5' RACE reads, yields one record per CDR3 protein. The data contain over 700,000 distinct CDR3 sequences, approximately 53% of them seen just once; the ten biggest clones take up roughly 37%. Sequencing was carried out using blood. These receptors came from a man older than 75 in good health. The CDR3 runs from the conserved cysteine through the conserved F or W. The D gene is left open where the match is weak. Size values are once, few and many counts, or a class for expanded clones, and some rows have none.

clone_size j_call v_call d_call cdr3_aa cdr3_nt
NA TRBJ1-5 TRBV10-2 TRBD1 CASSESEDRGRGQPQHF TGCGCCAGCAGTGAGTCGGAAGACAGGGGGCGAGGCCAGCCCCAGCATTTT
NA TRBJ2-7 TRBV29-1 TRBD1 CSVEVAPGRGLVNEQYF TGCAGCGTTGAAGTAGCCCCCGGCAGGGGGCTTGTGAACGAGCAGTACTTC
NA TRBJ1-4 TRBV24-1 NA CATSDPQGGGSEKLFF TGTGCCACCAGTGATCCTCAGGGCGGGGGATCTGAAAAACTGTTTTTT
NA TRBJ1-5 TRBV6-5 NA CASSRAGSGSNQPQHF TGTGCCAGCAGTCGGGCAGGTAGCGGTAGCAATCAGCCCCAGCATTTT
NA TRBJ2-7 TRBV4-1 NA CASSQGEQPNYEQYF TGCGCCAGCAGCCAAGGGGAACAGCCGAATTACGAGCAGTACTTC
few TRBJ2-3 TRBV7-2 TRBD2 CASSVGSGRARHRDAYF TGTGCCAGCAGCGTTGGTAGCGGGAGGGCCCGGCACAGAGACGCGTATTTT
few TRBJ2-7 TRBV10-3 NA CAISERIYEQYF TGTGCCATCAGTGAGAGAATCTACGAGCAGTACTTC
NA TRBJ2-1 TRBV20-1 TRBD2 CSARSGRVDEQFF TGCAGTGCTAGGTCCGGGAGGGTTGATGAGCAGTTCTTC
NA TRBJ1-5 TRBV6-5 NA CASTPTGGNQPQHF TGTGCCAGCACGCCGACGGGGGGCAATCAGCCCCAGCATTTT
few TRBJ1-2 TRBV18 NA CASSQDSNYGYTF TGTGCCAGCTCGCAAGACAGTAACTATGGCTACACCTTC
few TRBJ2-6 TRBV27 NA CASSPLSLRLSGANVLTF TGTGCCAGCAGTCCGCTCTCCCTACGGCTCTCTGGGGCCAACGTCCTGACTTTC
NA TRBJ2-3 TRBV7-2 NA CASSLGVWGNTQYF TGTGCCAGCAGCTTAGGGGTTTGGGGGAATACGCAGTATTTT
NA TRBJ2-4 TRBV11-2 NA CASSLWGSGAKNIQYF TGTGCCAGCAGCTTATGGGGTAGCGGAGCCAAAAACATTCAGTACTTC
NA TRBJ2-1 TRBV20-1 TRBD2 CSNQREWGGEQFF TGCAGTAATCAGCGGGAATGGGGCGGTGAGCAGTTCTTC
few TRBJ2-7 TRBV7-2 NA CASSLQSIYEQYF TGTGCCAGCAGCCTCCAATCGATCTACGAGCAGTACTTC
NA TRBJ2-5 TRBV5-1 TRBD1 CASSMEAAGGVRRQETQYF TGCGCCAGCAGTATGGAGGCGGCAGGGGGCGTCCGGAGGCAAGAGACCCAGTACTTC
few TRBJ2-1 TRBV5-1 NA CASSLALAPEGEQFF TGCGCCAGCAGCTTGGCGTTGGCACCCGAAGGTGAGCAGTTCTTC